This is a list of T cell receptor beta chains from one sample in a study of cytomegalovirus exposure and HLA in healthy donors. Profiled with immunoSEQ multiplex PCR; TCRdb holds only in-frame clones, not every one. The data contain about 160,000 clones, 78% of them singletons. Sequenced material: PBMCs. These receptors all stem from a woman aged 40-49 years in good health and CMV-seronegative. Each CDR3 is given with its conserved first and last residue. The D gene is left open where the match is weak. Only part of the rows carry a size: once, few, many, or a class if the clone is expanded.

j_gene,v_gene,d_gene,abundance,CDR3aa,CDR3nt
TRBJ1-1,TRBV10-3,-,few,CAISESQGLAEAFF,TGTGCCATCAGTGAGTCTCAGGGGTTGGCTGAAGCTTTCTTT
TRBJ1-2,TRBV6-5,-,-,CASSYSRPAYGGYTF,TGTGCCAGCAGTTACTCGAGGCCGGCATATGGTGGCTACACCTTC
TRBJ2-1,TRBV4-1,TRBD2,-,CASSQLKGRDEQFF,TGCGCCAGCAGCCAATTAAAGGGGAGGGATGAGCAGTTCTTC
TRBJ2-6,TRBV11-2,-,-,CASSLGGGGVSSGANVLTF,TGTGCCAGCAGCTTAGGAGGTGGAGGGGTTAGCTCTGGGGCCAACGTCCTGACTTTC
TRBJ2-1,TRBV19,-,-,CASSIMTGPNEQFF,TGTGCCAGTAGTATAATGACAGGTCCCAATGAGCAGTTCTTC
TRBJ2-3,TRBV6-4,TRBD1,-,CASSDGTGGTDTQYF,TGTGCCAGCAGTGACGGGACAGGGGGCACAGATACGCAGTATTTT
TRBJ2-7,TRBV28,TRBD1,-,CASRRQGYEQYF,TGTGCCAGCAGGAGACAGGGCTACGAGCAGTACTTC
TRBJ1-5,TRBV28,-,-,CASSLIQFNQPQHF,TGTGCCAGCAGTTTAATACAGTTCAATCAGCCCCAGCATTTT
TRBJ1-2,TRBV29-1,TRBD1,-,CSVKTGVWYGYTF,TGCAGCGTAAAAACAGGGGTTTGGTATGGCTACACCTTC
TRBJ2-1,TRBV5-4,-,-,CASSLVAGNEQFF,TGTGCCAGCAGCTTGGTAGCCGGAAATGAGCAGTTCTTC
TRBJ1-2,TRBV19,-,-,CASSPMVGGNYGYTF,TGTGCCAGTAGTCCGATGGTGGGGGGAAACTATGGCTACACCTTC
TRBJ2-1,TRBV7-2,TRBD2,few,CASSLVGGAVDEQFF,TGTGCCAGCAGCTTAGTCGGGGGGGCCGTGGATGAGCAGTTCTTC
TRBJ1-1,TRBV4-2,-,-,CASSQVQFLYNTEAFF,TGTGCCAGCAGCCAAGTACAGTTTCTGTACAACACTGAAGCTTTCTTT
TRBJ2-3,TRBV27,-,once,CASSLGRGRGGAAIDTQYF,TGTGCCAGCAGTTTGGGGAGGGGTCGTGGGGGGGCGGCCATAGATACGCAGTATTTT
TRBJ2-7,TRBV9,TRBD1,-,CASSSRQGAYEQYF,TGTGCCAGCAGCTCAAGACAGGGGGCTTACGAGCAGTACTTC